Listed below are T cell receptor beta chains from one sample, sequenced in a study of siplizumab effects on memory and regulatory T cells. Here immunoSEQ multiplex PCR was the method, and the copy in TCRdb shows in-frame clones only, minus some. The data hold 70,000 to 90,000 clones, with around 90% observed a single time. Specimen: CD4+ T cells sorted from blood. These receptors were collected from a human donor in good health. CDR3s include the opening cysteine and the closing phenylalanine or tryptophan. The order of the fields is clone size, D gene, CDR3 length, J gene, V gene, CDR3 DNA, CDR3 protein. A D gene is named only where the DNA matches it firmly. Part of the rows lack a size; the others show once, few, many or a class for expanded clones.

-,-,14,TRBJ2-3,TRBV5-1,TGCGCCAGCCGACATCTTTCCAGCACAGATACGCAGTATTTT,CASRHLSSTDTQYF
-,-,13,TRBJ2-3,TRBV2,TGTGCCACTAAAGGTGCGGGGACAGATACGCAGTATTTT,CATKGAGTDTQYF
-,TRBD2,15,TRBJ2-2,TRBV5-1,TGCGCCAGCAGCTTGGACGCTAGCGGGACCGGGGAGCTGTTTTTT,CASSLDASGTGELFF
-,TRBD1,15,TRBJ2-5,TRBV5-1,TGCGCCAGCAGCAGACAAGACAGGGTTGGAGAGACCCAGTACTTC,CASSRQDRVGETQYF
-,-,14,TRBJ1-2,TRBV6-1,TGTGCCAGCAGTGAAGCCGGGGAAGGCTATGGCTACACCTTC,CASSEAGEGYGYTF
-,TRBD1,17,TRBJ1-1,TRBV25-1,TGTGCCAGCAGTGACGGACAGGGCCGACTGGTAGGCACTGAAGCTTTCTTT,CASSDGQGRLVGTEAFF
-,TRBD2,16,TRBJ2-5,TRBV7-2,TGTGCCAGCAGCTTAGGAGCGGGAGGATGGGGAGAGACCCAGTACTTC,CASSLGAGGWGETQYF
-,-,14,TRBJ2-1,TRBV28,TGTGCCAGCAGTTACCGACGGGCCTACAATGAGCAGTTCTTC,CASSYRRAYNEQFF
-,TRBD2,14,TRBJ2-1,TRBV7-3,TGTGCCAGCAGCTACGGGACTAGGGGCAATGAGCAGTTCTTC,CASSYGTRGNEQFF
-,TRBD1,13,TRBJ2-7,TRBV15,TGTGCCACCAGCCGGGACAGGGGTTACGAGCAGTACTTC,CATSRDRGYEQYF
few,-,15,TRBJ1-1,TRBV4-2,TGTGCCAGCAGCCCTCTGGGTCCACCAAACACTGAAGCTTTCTTT,CASSPLGPPNTEAFF
-,TRBD1,13,TRBJ2-1,TRBV19,TGTGCCAGTAGGGCAGGGGGCGCGGATGAGCAGTTCTTC,CASRAGGADEQFF
-,-,12,TRBJ2-7,TRBV30,TGTGCCTGGGCGAGGGATTCCTACGAGCAGTACTTC,CAWARDSYEQYF
-,TRBD2,15,TRBJ2-1,TRBV2,TGTGCCAGCAACGAAAGACTAGCGGGATACAATGAGCAGTTCTTC,CASNERLAGYNEQFF
-,TRBD1,14,TRBJ1-4,TRBV12-5,TGTGCTAGTGGTCGGGGACAGTCTCGCGAAAAACTGTTTTTT,CASGRGQSREKLFF
-,-,13,TRBJ1-2,TRBV19,TGTGCCAGTAGTCAAAAGGGGACCTATGGCTACACCTTC,CASSQKGTYGYTF
-,-,15,TRBJ1-2,TRBV9,TGTGCCAGCAGCCCCAGACAGGCAGAAAACTATGGCTACACCTTC,CASSPRQAENYGYTF
-,TRBD1,14,TRBJ2-7,TRBV10-1,TGCGCCAGCAGTGATCTACAGGGGGCGAACGAGCAGTACTTC,CASSDLQGANEQYF
-,-,15,TRBJ2-2,TRBV18,TGTGCCAGCTCACAGGGGAACAATCCGGCCGGGGAGCTGTTTTTT,CASSQGNNPAGELFF
-,-,13,TRBJ2-1,TRBV5-1,TGCGCCAGCAGCTTGTCACAGATCAATGAGCAGTTCTTC,CASSLSQINEQFF
-,-,20,TRBJ2-6,TRBV19,TGTGCCAGTAGTATCCCCCCAATGGCAGGCGGAGGTTCTGGGGCCAACGTCCTGACTTTC,CASSIPPMAGGGSGANVLTF
-,TRBD1,16,TRBJ1-5,TRBV19,TGTGCCAGTAGTAGGGACAGTAGATATAGCAATCAGCCCCAGCATTTT,CASSRDSRYSNQPQHF
-,-,11,TRBJ2-3,TRBV7-9,TGTGCCAGCACAGCCACAGATACGCAGTATTTT,CASTATDTQYF
few,-,15,TRBJ1-4,TRBV7-2,TGTGCCAGCAGCTTAGCGCTAAGGGGCGGTGAAAAACTGTTTTTT,CASSLALRGGEKLFF
-,-,13,TRBJ1-2,TRBV25-1,TGTGCCAGCAGTGACTCGGGACGGCCTGGCTACACCTTC,CASSDSGRPGYTF
-,-,12,TRBJ2-7,TRBV2,TGTGCCACTTCTGTGAACTCCTACGAGCAGTACTTC,CATSVNSYEQYF
-,TRBD1,14,TRBJ2-4,TRBV9,TGTGCCAGCAGCGGGCCGGGACAGGAAAACATTCAGTACTTC,CASSGPGQENIQYF
-,TRBD1,13,TRBJ1-1,TRBV2,TGTGCCAGCAGTCCTACAGGGGGCCTTGAAGCTTTCTTT,CASSPTGGLEAFF
-,-,14,TRBJ1-3,TRBV5-1,TGCGCCAGCAGCTTGGGGCAGGGTGGAAACACCATATATTTT,CASSLGQGGNTIYF
-,-,14,TRBJ2-7,TRBV4-1,TGCGCCAGCAGCCAAGCGGACAGAGTCTTTGAGCAGTACTTC,CASSQADRVFEQYF
-,-,18,TRBJ2-5,TRBV5-1,TGCGCCAGCAGCTTGTGGATTATCGGTAGCAGGAACCAAGAGACCCAGTACTTC,CASSLWIIGSRNQETQYF
-,-,13,TRBJ1-1,TRBV27,TGTGCCAGCAGCCGACAGACTTACACTGAAGCTTTCTTT,CASSRQTYTEAFF
-,-,12,TRBJ2-5,TRBV2,TGTGCCAGCAAGACTGAACAAGAGACCCAGTACTTC,CASKTEQETQYF
-,TRBD1,15,TRBJ1-2,TRBV4-3,TGCGCCAGCAGCCAAGCTGGACAGGGGGCGTATGGCTACACCTTC,CASSQAGQGAYGYTF
-,-,15,TRBJ2-1,TRBV19,TGTGCCAGTAGTATTGCGGGATTCGTCTACAATGAGCAGTTCTTC,CASSIAGFVYNEQFF
-,-,15,TRBJ2-3,TRBV4-1,TGCGCCAGTACTCGCGACCGCTCAGACACAGATACGCAGTATTTT,CASTRDRSDTDTQYF
-,TRBD1,18,TRBJ1-5,TRBV12-5,TGTGCTAGTGGTTTGGTCGTTGCGGGACAGTCTACTAATCAGCCCCAGCATTTT,CASGLVVAGQSTNQPQHF
-,TRBD1,19,TRBJ2-3,TRBV19,TGTGCCAGTAATACCCCGAACCCGGGACAGGGGGTGAACACAGATACGCAGTATTTT,CASNTPNPGQGVNTDTQYF
-,TRBD2,16,TRBJ2-2,TRBV7-9,TGTGCCAGCAGCTCCCGGGACGCCGGGGGGACCGGGGAGCTGTTTTTT,CASSSRDAGGTGELFF
-,-,15,TRBJ2-5,TRBV4-2,TGTGCCAGCAGCCAAGACCAACAGGGAAAAGAGACCCAGTACTTC,CASSQDQQGKETQYF
few,TRBD2,16,TRBJ2-5,TRBV19,TGTGCCAGTAGCGGGACTAGCGGGAGTGTAATGAAGACCCAGTACTTC,CASSGTSGSVMKTQYF
-,-,13,TRBJ2-3,TRBV10-1,TGCGCCAGCAGCCTCCGAAGCACAGATACGCAGTATTTT,CASSLRSTDTQYF
-,-,18,TRBJ2-6,TRBV11-3,TGTGCCAGCAGCTTAGGGCAGGGACCCCTCTCTGGGGCCAACGTCCTGACTTTC,CASSLGQGPLSGANVLTF
-,TRBD2,19,TRBJ2-3,TRBV5-1,TGCGCCAGCACCTTGAGCAGGGCTAGCGGGAGGTTGGGCACAGATACGCAGTATTTT,CASTLSRASGRLGTDTQYF
-,TRBD1,15,TRBJ1-3,TRBV6-6,TGTGCCAGCAGTAGACAGGGACTGGCTGGAAACACCATATATTTT,CASSRQGLAGNTIYF
-,-,11,TRBJ1-1,TRBV25-1,TGTGCCAGCAGTCGGGTTTTTGAAGCTTTCTTT,CASSRVFEAFF
-,-,16,TRBJ2-7,TRBV6-5,TGTGCCAGCAGTTACTCGAGGGCCCCACTAGGGAGGGAGCAGTACTTC,CASSYSRAPLGREQYF
-,-,15,TRBJ2-7,TRBV25-1,TGTGCCAGCAGTGAATTGCTGGGACCCTCCTACGAGCAGTACTTC,CASSELLGPSYEQYF
-,TRBD2,11,TRBJ2-1,TRBV9,TGTGCCAGCCCGGGAGGCCCTCTTCAGTTCTTC,CASPGGPLQFF
-,-,14,TRBJ1-5,TRBV18,TGTGCCAGCTCACCGACAGCCCTTAATCAGCCCCAGCATTTT,CASSPTALNQPQHF
-,-,14,TRBJ2-2,TRBV5-1,TGCGCCAGCAGCTCCAGGGTGAACACCGGGGAGCTGTTTTTT,CASSSRVNTGELFF
-,-,13,TRBJ1-2,TRBV6-5,TGTGCCAGCAGTTACTCGGTCCCGGGCGGCTACACCTTC,CASSYSVPGGYTF
-,TRBD2,16,TRBJ2-3,TRBV9,TGTGCCAGCAGCGCCGGATCTAGCGGTCGCACAGATACGCAGTATTTT,CASSAGSSGRTDTQYF
-,TRBD2,15,TRBJ2-1,TRBV6-5,TGTGCCAGCAGTTACTCTGAGACTAGCTTTGGCGAGCAGTTCTTC,CASSYSETSFGEQFF
-,-,15,TRBJ1-1,TRBV5-1,TGCGCCAGCAGCACCGCCGAGGGTTCGGGCACTGAAGCTTTCTTT,CASSTAEGSGTEAFF
-,TRBD2,16,TRBJ2-2,TRBV5-1,TGCGCCAGCAGCTTGGGACTAGCGGAGAACACCGGGGAGCTGTTTTTT,CASSLGLAENTGELFF
-,-,15,TRBJ2-1,TRBV11-3,TGTGCCAGCAGCCTGACACGGGATTCATACAATGAGCAGTTCTTC,CASSLTRDSYNEQFF